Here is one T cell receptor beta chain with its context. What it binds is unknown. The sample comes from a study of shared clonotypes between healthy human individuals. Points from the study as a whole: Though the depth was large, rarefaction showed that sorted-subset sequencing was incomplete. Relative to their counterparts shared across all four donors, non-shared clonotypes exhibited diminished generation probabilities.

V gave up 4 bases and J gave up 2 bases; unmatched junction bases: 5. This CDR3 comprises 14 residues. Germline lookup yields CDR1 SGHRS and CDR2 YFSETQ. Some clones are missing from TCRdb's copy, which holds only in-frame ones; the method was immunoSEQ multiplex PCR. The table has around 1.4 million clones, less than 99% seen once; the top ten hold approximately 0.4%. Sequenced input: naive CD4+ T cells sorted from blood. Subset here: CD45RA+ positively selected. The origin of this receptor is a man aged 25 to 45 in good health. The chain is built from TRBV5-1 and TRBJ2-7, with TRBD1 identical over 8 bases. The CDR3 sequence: CASSADRGPYEQYF. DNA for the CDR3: TGCGCCAGCAGCGCTGACAGGGGTCCCTACGAGCAGTACTTC.